These 5 T cell receptor beta chains were sequenced from one sample in a study of cytomegalovirus exposure and HLA in healthy donors. 13 Jbeta primers and 60 Vbeta primers were used for the PCR. Measured with immunoSEQ multiplex PCR; TCRdb has only the in-frame clones, and not every one. The sample records 200,000 to 250,000 clones, 75% to 85% being singletons. Sequenced material: PBMCs. The source is a woman in her sixties or seventies in good health and CMV-seropositive.

The CDR3 is CAIQGGLSDTQYF. DNA for the CDR3: TGTGCCATTCAGGGGGGTCTATCCGATACGCAGTATTTT. The chain uses TRBV10-3 and TRBJ2-3; a possible D gene is TRBD1 (7 bases). Per the germline V gene, CDR1 is ENHRY and CDR2 is SYGVKD. Trimming shortened V by 9 bases and J by 6 bases, and 16 bases separated the two germline ends. The CDR3 loop spans 13 amino acids.

The chain links TRBV12-5 to TRBJ2-6; D gene unclear. Germline-derived CDR1 and CDR2 are LGHNT and FRNRAP. There are 17 residues in the CDR3. The V gene lost 2 bases and the J gene lost 2 bases, with 13 bases spanning the gap. The CDR3 reads CASGLPPALAGANVLTF. CDR3 nucleotide sequence: TGTGCTAGTGGTTTGCCCCCCGCCCTAGCTGGGGCCAACGTCCTGACTTTC.

V is TRBV6-1 and J is TRBJ1-1, with 12 bases identical to TRBD1. CDR1 MNHNS and CDR2 SASEGT come from the germline V gene. This CDR3 spans 17 amino acids. Trimming cost V 4 bases and J 5 bases; bases outside gene matches: 11. The DNA for the CDR3 is TGTGCCAGCAGTGGAACTCCGGGACAGGGGGCCGGAACTGAAGCTTTCTTT. This encodes CASSGTPGQGAGTEAFF.

The chain is built from TRBV5-3 and TRBJ2-1, with D possibly being TRBD2 (5 bases). TRBV5-3 is filed as an ORF, its function uncertain. V was pared by 0 bases and J by 8 bases, with 18 bases between. The CDR3 sequence is 16 residues long. The DNA of the CDR3 is TGTGCCAGAAGCTTGGCGTCCGGAGGCCGGGCGCATGAGCAGTTCTTC. It is translated as CARSLASGGRAHEQFF.

The chain joins TRBV14 to TRBJ2-1, with D perhaps TRBD2 (6 bases). Trimming removed 6 bases from V and 0 bases from J, with 12 bases in between. From germline, CDR1 is SGHDN and CDR2 FVKESK. This CDR3 has 15 amino acids. CDR3 nucleotides: TGTGCCAGCAGGCCAAACGGGGGCTCCTACAATGAGCAGTTCTTC. Translated, it gives CASRPNGGSYNEQFF.